This T cell receptor (beta chain) was recorded in a study of T cell clonality in common variable immunodeficiency. General study results and limits: CVID subjects shared fewer TCRbeta clones than healthy controls did. Reportedly, TCR beta sequences from common variable immunodeficiency showed fewer deletions and N-nucleotide insertions. What drives increased CVID clonality needs T cell subpopulation sequencing.

This clone was counted at least ten times. Its matching antigen is unknown. The DNA ends 3 residues before the CDR3 does, and the rest of the CDR3 is filled in from the germline J gene. Using immunoSEQ multiplex PCR, the repertoire was profiled, and TCRdb retains in-frame clones only, with some absent. The specimen has about 40,000 clones, none found just once. Each donor provided about 4.5 to 8.5 ml of heparinized whole blood. The CDR3 runs 15 residues. The trim removed 1 base at V and 1 base at J, leaving 1 base unmatched. Germline V CDR1 and CDR2: SGHVS, FQNEAQ. J is TRBJ2-3 and V is TRBV7-8, with TRBD2 matching 8 bases. Sequencing was done on a sample of peripheral blood mononuclear cells. The receptor was derived from a person aged 18 to 69 in good health. The CDR3 protein is CASSLGSGGTDTQYF. The sequenced CDR3 bases are TGTGCCAGCAGCTTAGGTAGCGGGGGCACAGATACG.